Listed below are T cell receptor beta chains from one sample, sequenced in a study of blood T cells in healthy people across ages. TCRdb reprocessed the 5' RACE reads with MiXCR, giving one entry per CDR3 protein. Of around 2 million distinct CDR3 sequences detected, approximately 39% appear once; the ten largest clones hold under 25%. Source material: blood. These receptors were obtained from a human donor in good health. Both conserved end residues are part of each CDR3. D genes are given only for firm matches. Some rows have no size entry. The others give once, few or many, or a class for an expanded clone.

j_call clone_size d_call v_call cdr3_nt cdr3_aa
TRBJ1-6 once TRBD1 TRBV7-2 TGTGCCAGCAGCTTATCCGGGACAGATAATTCACCCCTCCACTTT CASSLSGTDNSPLHF
TRBJ1-5 - - TRBV7-8 TGTGCCAGCAGCATAGGTGGGCTTCAGCCCCAGCATTTT CASSIGGLQPQHF
TRBJ2-7 many - TRBV12-3/TRBV12-4 TGTGCCAGCAGCTTCGGTGGTCCCTACGAGCAGTACTTC CASSFGGPYEQYF
TRBJ2-1 - TRBD2 TRBV2 TGTGCCAGCAGTGAGGTGGTAGCGGGAGGCAATGAGCAGTTCTTC CASSEVVAGGNEQFF
TRBJ2-7 - - TRBV7-2 TGTGCCGGCACCCAACAGGCAGGGATCTCCGAGCAGTACTTC CAGTQQAGISEQYF
TRBJ1-3 - - TRBV4-1 TGCGCCAGCAGCCAAGACTGGAGCTCTGGAAACACCATATATTTT CASSQDWSSGNTIYF
TRBJ1-2 - - TRBV10-3 TGTGCCATCAGTGAGTCAGGCAGGGGACTTCACTATGGCTACACCTTC CAISESGRGLHYGYTF
TRBJ2-7 - - TRBV4-3 TGCGCCAGCAGCCGCTCCCATGATATACCCGAGCAGTACTTC CASSRSHDIPEQYF
TRBJ1-1 once - TRBV15 TGTGCCACCAGCAGAAAATACGGGACCTCTCGAATGGGGAAGACTGAAGCTTTCTTT CATSRKYGTSRMGKTEAFF
TRBJ2-4 few TRBD1 TRBV5-1 TGCGCCAGCAGCCTCAGGGGGTCAGGGCTAAACATTCAGTACTTC CASSLRGSGLNIQYF
TRBJ2-3 - - TRBV20-1 TGCAGTGCTACCCCCCGGGACTTCGGAGATACGCAGTATTTT CSATPRDFGDTQYF
TRBJ2-3 - - TRBV6-5 TGTGCCAGCAGTTACTCGACGGGGGTCAGCACAGATACGCGGTATTTT CASSYSTGVSTDTRYF
TRBJ2-2 few TRBD1 TRBV4-3 TGCGCCAGCAGCCAAATTCAACGGGACAGGGCCGGGGAGCTGTTTTTT CASSQIQRDRAGELFF
TRBJ1-2 few - TRBV7-2 TGTGCCAGCAGCTTAAACGCAGGGGAAAGGGATGGCTACACCTTC CASSLNAGERDGYTF
TRBJ2-1 few - TRBV24-1 TGTGCCACCAGTGACAGCAATGAGCAGTTCTTC CATSDSNEQFF
TRBJ2-1 once - TRBV6-2/TRBV6-3 TGTGCCAGCAGTTATATCCCACGGGCTATCGTGGATGAGCAGTTCTTC CASSYIPRAIVDEQFF
TRBJ1-1 few - TRBV7-9 TGTGCCAGCAGCTTACGGGCCCACGGGCAAGCTTTCTTT CASSLRAHGQAFF
TRBJ2-7 few TRBD1 TRBV7-9 TGTGCCAGCAGCCACACCCCGGGACAGGGGGCCTACGAGCAGTACTTC CASSHTPGQGAYEQYF
TRBJ2-5 few TRBD2 TRBV4-3 TGCGCCAGCAGCCAAGATAGGTTCGGGCTAGCGGGGAGGGAGACCCAGTACTTC CASSQDRFGLAGRETQYF
TRBJ2-3 few TRBD2 TRBV28 TGTGCCAGCAGTTTGCGGGGGGTGAGGACAGATACGCAGTATTTT CASSLRGVRTDTQYF